This TCR beta chain was profiled in a study of Graves' ophthalmopathy and Graves' hyperthyroidism. The authors amplified TCR beta CDR3 regions, and they did so from RNA transcripts for repertoire sequencing. The first round was an RT-PCR with HTBI primers, and the second round was a multiplex PCR. In TCRdb, the multiplex PCR reads were re-called with MiXCR into one record per CDR3 protein. The sample includes about 380,000 distinct CDR3 sequences, 15% of them seen just once. This CDR3 has 11 residues. CDR1 and CDR2 (germline): GTSNPN, SVGIG (reference sequence). V was trimmed by 7 bases and J by 6 bases, leaving 13 bases between them. Orbital computed tomography, together with clinical symptoms, serum thyroxine, TRAb and thyroid ultrasound, was used for diagnosis.

This clonotype was obtained from a woman under 30 with stable Graves' hyperthyroidism. V and J are TRBV30 and TRBJ2-7; D is perhaps TRBD1 (5 bases). Sample: peripheral blood. The CDR3 DNA sequence: TGTGCCTTGAAGGGGCTATTCGAGCAGTACTTC. Its protein product is CALKGLFEQYF.